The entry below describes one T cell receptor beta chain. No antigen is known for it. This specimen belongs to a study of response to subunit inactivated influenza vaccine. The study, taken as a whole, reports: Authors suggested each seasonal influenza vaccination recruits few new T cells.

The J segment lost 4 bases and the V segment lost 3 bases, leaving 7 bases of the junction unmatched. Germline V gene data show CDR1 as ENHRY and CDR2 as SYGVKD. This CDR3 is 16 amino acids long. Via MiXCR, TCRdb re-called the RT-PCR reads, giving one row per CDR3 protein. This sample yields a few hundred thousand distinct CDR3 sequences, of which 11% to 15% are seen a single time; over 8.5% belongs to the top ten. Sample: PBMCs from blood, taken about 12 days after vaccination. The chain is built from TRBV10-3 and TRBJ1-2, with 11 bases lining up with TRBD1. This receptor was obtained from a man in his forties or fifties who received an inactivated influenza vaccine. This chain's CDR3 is CAISELGQGDSYGYTF. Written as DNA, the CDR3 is TGTGCCATCAGTGAACTGGGACAGGGGGATTCCTATGGCTACACCTTC.